The sequence of this T cell receptor beta chain was determined in a study of blood T cell repertoires in COVID-19 (dated by TCRdb to 2018 to 2020). General notes on the study: The collaborator samples originated in the United States, Italy and Spain and spanned the acute and convalescent phases of COVID-19. The material from the prospective study consisted of cDNA or gDNA derived from T cells, B-cell-depleted T cells, or PBMCs. Deeply sampled blood TCRbeta repertoires from subjects exposed to, actively infected with, or recovered from COVID-19 were included in the dataset. The repertoires were made available in a free public database intended to serve as a resource for research on the immune response to SARS-CoV-2. The samples were drawn from the first 160 participants of the ongoing ImmuneRACE study and from 1,254 subjects provided by 6 global collaborators. Sample metadata almost always included a de-identified subject ID, COVID-19 status, age in years and sex. HLA class I and class II types, where available, came from metadata supplied by the sample provider rather than from assay-based typing. Broad study findings and their caveats: The amount of clinical and demographic metadata varied by source and participant and was provided uncurated.

This clone was counted once. It has no known antigen specificity. Base qualities are not provided; no much larger clone lies one nucleotide away. The immunoSEQ Assay, a bias-controlled multiplex PCR, was used to amplify TCRbeta CDR3 regions from genomic DNA. The authors processed their data as follows. Nucleated cell counts per sample were estimated from amplification of reference gene primers within the assay. To quantify the absolute abundance of each unique TCRbeta CDR3 rearrangement, sequence reads were collapsed and filtered. For each sample, productive Simpson clonality was calculated as the square root of Simpson's diversity index over productive rearrangements. Held by TCRdb, this immuneACCESS table contains in-frame sequences only and omits some clones. Under half of the omission traces to an unresolved V gene where checked; the cause of the rest is unknown. V, J and clone size derive from that table, while D and trimming were established from the DNA sequence. The sample table contains 200,000 to 250,000 clones; only one count was recorded for roughly 85% of them. Together, the top ten hold about 9.3% of the sample.

Enrolling through a virtual design, the prospective study's participants ranged in age from roughly 18 to 90 years and lived across 20 to 30 United States geographic areas. In the prospective study, participants were assigned to cohorts based on the clinical history participants reported in a screening survey and a study questionnaire. Mobile phlebotomists in the prospective study collected whole blood, serum and a nasopharyngeal or oropharyngeal swab from every participant. Additional blood draws and questionnaires over an approximately two-month period could optionally be provided by prospective study participants. Blood samples from the prospective study were shipped frozen or at room temperature prior to DNA extraction. The CDR3 runs 11 residues from the cysteine to the phenylalanine. The kept DNA is CDR3 alone, 33 bases in frame from the first base.

Recombination linked TRBV21-1 to TRBJ2-2; the table gives TRBD2 as D, unverified against the DNA. TRBV21-1 constitutes a pseudogene. The TCR was taken from a woman aged 45 to 65 with acute COVID-19. Sequenced sample: PBMCs or T cells enriched from blood (not recorded which). The nucleotide sequence reads TGTGCCAGCAGTTCGACCGGGGAGCTGTTTTTT. The resulting protein is CASSSTGELFF.